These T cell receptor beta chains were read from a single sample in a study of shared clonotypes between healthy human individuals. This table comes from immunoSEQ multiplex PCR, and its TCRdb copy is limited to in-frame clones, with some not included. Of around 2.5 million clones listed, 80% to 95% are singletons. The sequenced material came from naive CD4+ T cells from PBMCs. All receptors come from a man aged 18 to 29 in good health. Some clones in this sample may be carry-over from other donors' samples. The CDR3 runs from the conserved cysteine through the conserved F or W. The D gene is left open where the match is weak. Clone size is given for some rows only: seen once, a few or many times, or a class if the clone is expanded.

CDR3 DNA: TGTGCCAGCTCATCGGACAGGGGCGAGACCCAGTACTTC; CDR3 protein: CASSSDRGETQYF; clone size: NA; J gene: TRBJ2-5; D gene: TRBD1; V gene: TRBV18
CDR3 DNA: TGTGCCACCAGCAGAGGCAGGGGAGACTTCTTT; CDR3 protein: CATSRGRGDFF; clone size: few; J gene: TRBJ1-1; D gene: NA; V gene: TRBV15
CDR3 DNA: TGTGCCAGCTCACCCACCGGGACAGGGTTAAACATTCAGTACTTC; CDR3 protein: CASSPTGTGLNIQYF; clone size: NA; J gene: TRBJ2-4; D gene: TRBD1; V gene: TRBV18
CDR3 DNA: TGTGCCAGCAGCGCCACGAGGGAGACTGAAGCTTTCTTT; CDR3 protein: CASSATRETEAFF; clone size: NA; J gene: TRBJ1-1; D gene: NA; V gene: TRBV9
CDR3 DNA: TGTGCCAGCAGCCCCCGGATTAATTACGAGCAGTACTTC; CDR3 protein: CASSPRINYEQYF; clone size: once; J gene: TRBJ2-7; D gene: NA; V gene: TRBV5-4
CDR3 DNA: TGTGCCAGCTCACCTTCTTCGGGAGGACAGGGGAATTCACCCCTCCACTTT; CDR3 protein: CASSPSSGGQGNSPLHF; clone size: NA; J gene: TRBJ1-6; D gene: TRBD1; V gene: TRBV18
CDR3 DNA: TGCAGCATCCGGACTAGCGGGACTAATTCCGTCGAGCAGTACTTC; CDR3 protein: CSIRTSGTNSVEQYF; clone size: NA; J gene: TRBJ2-7; D gene: TRBD2; V gene: TRBV29-1
CDR3 DNA: TGCGCCAGCAGCCTTAACGGGGGTAGCACAGATACGCAGTATTTT; CDR3 protein: CASSLNGGSTDTQYF; clone size: NA; J gene: TRBJ2-3; D gene: NA; V gene: TRBV5-1
CDR3 DNA: TGCGCCAGCAGGCGACAGGGGGCGAACACCGGGGAGCTGTTTTTT; CDR3 protein: CASRRQGANTGELFF; clone size: NA; J gene: TRBJ2-2; D gene: TRBD1; V gene: TRBV5-1
CDR3 DNA: TGTGCCAGCAGCCAAAGATCCGGACAGTACGGGACCTCGAACACTGAAGCTTTCTTT; CDR3 protein: CASSQRSGQYGTSNTEAFF; clone size: few; J gene: TRBJ1-1; D gene: NA; V gene: TRBV4-2
CDR3 DNA: TGTGCCAGCAGCTTAGTAGGGGAAAACACCATATATTTT; CDR3 protein: CASSLVGENTIYF; clone size: NA; J gene: TRBJ1-3; D gene: NA; V gene: TRBV7-2
CDR3 DNA: TGTGCCAGCAGTTTGACCCAGGGCTATGGCTACACCTTC; CDR3 protein: CASSLTQGYGYTF; clone size: NA; J gene: TRBJ1-2; D gene: NA; V gene: TRBV28
CDR3 DNA: TGTGCCAGCAGACCCAGGTCGGCTAACTATGGCTACACCTTC; CDR3 protein: CASRPRSANYGYTF; clone size: NA; J gene: TRBJ1-2; D gene: NA; V gene: TRBV28
CDR3 DNA: TGTGCCAGCAGCCCCCCCAGGGAGGCCTATGGCTACACCTTC; CDR3 protein: CASSPPREAYGYTF; clone size: NA; J gene: TRBJ1-2; D gene: NA; V gene: TRBV5-6
CDR3 DNA: TGCGCCAGCAGCCAAGATCAAATCACGCAGTATTTT; CDR3 protein: CASSQDQITQYF; clone size: NA; J gene: TRBJ2-3; D gene: NA; V gene: TRBV4-3
CDR3 DNA: TGTGCCAGCAGCCAAGATAGGGCTAGCGGGAGAGGTGAGCAGTTCTTC; CDR3 protein: CASSQDRASGRGEQFF; clone size: NA; J gene: TRBJ2-1; D gene: TRBD2; V gene: TRBV14
CDR3 DNA: TGTGCCAGCAGCCCCCGCAGGGGAGATACGCAGTATTTT; CDR3 protein: CASSPRRGDTQYF; clone size: NA; J gene: TRBJ2-3; D gene: NA; V gene: TRBV11-1
CDR3 DNA: TGTGCCAGCAGCGGGGCCCCAAGGGGCGGAGGGACCTACGAGCAGTACTTC; CDR3 protein: CASSGAPRGGGTYEQYF; clone size: NA; J gene: TRBJ2-7; D gene: NA; V gene: TRBV7-9
CDR3 DNA: TGTGCCAGCAGGGAAACAGGGATTACAGATACGCAGTATTTT; CDR3 protein: CASRETGITDTQYF; clone size: NA; J gene: TRBJ2-3; D gene: NA; V gene: TRBV6-1
CDR3 DNA: TGTGCCAGCAGCTTCGGGAGAGACACTGAAGCTTTCTTT; CDR3 protein: CASSFGRDTEAFF; clone size: NA; J gene: TRBJ1-1; D gene: NA; V gene: TRBV7-2
CDR3 DNA: TGTGCCAGCAGTTTACCTCAGCCGGTGTCGAACACCGGGGAGCTGTTTTTT; CDR3 protein: CASSLPQPVSNTGELFF; clone size: NA; J gene: TRBJ2-2; D gene: NA; V gene: TRBV28
CDR3 DNA: TGTGCCAGTAGTATAGAGGGACAACGGAACACTGAAGCTTTCTTT; CDR3 protein: CASSIEGQRNTEAFF; clone size: NA; J gene: TRBJ1-1; D gene: NA; V gene: TRBV19
CDR3 DNA: TGTGCCAGCAGCGAACGGGAAAGCGAGACCCAGTACTTC; CDR3 protein: CASSERESETQYF; clone size: NA; J gene: TRBJ2-5; D gene: NA; V gene: TRBV2
CDR3 DNA: TGTGCCAGCAGTGAAGGTGCGGCACACACCTTC; CDR3 protein: CASSEGAAHTF; clone size: NA; J gene: TRBJ1-2; D gene: NA; V gene: TRBV6-1
CDR3 DNA: TGTGCCAGCAGCGTAGGGCAGGGGGTCCCCAATGAGCAGTTCTTC; CDR3 protein: CASSVGQGVPNEQFF; clone size: NA; J gene: TRBJ2-1; D gene: TRBD1; V gene: TRBV9
CDR3 DNA: TGCAGCGTTGTGGGCAGGGTCTCCTACGAGCAGTACTTC; CDR3 protein: CSVVGRVSYEQYF; clone size: once; J gene: TRBJ2-7; D gene: NA; V gene: TRBV29-1
CDR3 DNA: TGTGCCATCAGGGGGAGCATGAACACTGAAGCTTTCTTT; CDR3 protein: CAIRGSMNTEAFF; clone size: few; J gene: TRBJ1-1; D gene: NA; V gene: TRBV10-3
CDR3 DNA: TGCGCCAGCAGCCTCCCAGGGAGCTCCTACAATGAGCAGTTCTTC; CDR3 protein: CASSLPGSSYNEQFF; clone size: once; J gene: TRBJ2-1; D gene: NA; V gene: TRBV4-1
CDR3 DNA: TGTGCCAGCAGCGTAGTGGGGGGACGAGGAGATACGCAGTATTTT; CDR3 protein: CASSVVGGRGDTQYF; clone size: NA; J gene: TRBJ2-3; D gene: NA; V gene: TRBV9
CDR3 DNA: TGTGCCAGCAGTGGAACCCGGGCTGGGGCCAACGTCCTGACTTTC; CDR3 protein: CASSGTRAGANVLTF; clone size: NA; J gene: TRBJ2-6; D gene: NA; V gene: TRBV2
CDR3 DNA: TGTGCCAGCAGCTTAGCACAGGCTCGGCGAACAGATACGCAGTATTTT; CDR3 protein: CASSLAQARRTDTQYF; clone size: NA; J gene: TRBJ2-3; D gene: NA; V gene: TRBV7-6
CDR3 DNA: TGTGCCAGCAGCTTGGCTAGCGGGAGCTCCTACGAGCAGTACTTC; CDR3 protein: CASSLASGSSYEQYF; clone size: few; J gene: TRBJ2-7; D gene: TRBD2; V gene: TRBV5-4
CDR3 DNA: TGTGCCAGCAGCTTAGCCATAGGGGAAATTTCGCCCCAGCATTTT; CDR3 protein: CASSLAIGEISPQHF; clone size: NA; J gene: TRBJ1-5; D gene: NA; V gene: TRBV7-8
CDR3 DNA: TGTGCCAGCAGTTTCCGTGGACTAAAATCCTACAATGAGCAGTTCTTC; CDR3 protein: CASSFRGLKSYNEQFF; clone size: NA; J gene: TRBJ2-1; D gene: NA; V gene: TRBV27
CDR3 DNA: TGTGCCAGCAAAGGGGGGGGACTAGGGTATGGCTACACCTTC; CDR3 protein: CASKGGGLGYGYTF; clone size: NA; J gene: TRBJ1-2; D gene: NA; V gene: TRBV28
CDR3 DNA: TGTGCCAGCAGCTTAGAGGGACAGGAAATTAATACGCAGTATTTT; CDR3 protein: CASSLEGQEINTQYF; clone size: NA; J gene: TRBJ2-3; D gene: TRBD1; V gene: TRBV11-3
CDR3 DNA: TGTGCCTGGAGCCAGGAATCTGGAAACACCATATATTTT; CDR3 protein: CAWSQESGNTIYF; clone size: NA; J gene: TRBJ1-3; D gene: NA; V gene: TRBV30